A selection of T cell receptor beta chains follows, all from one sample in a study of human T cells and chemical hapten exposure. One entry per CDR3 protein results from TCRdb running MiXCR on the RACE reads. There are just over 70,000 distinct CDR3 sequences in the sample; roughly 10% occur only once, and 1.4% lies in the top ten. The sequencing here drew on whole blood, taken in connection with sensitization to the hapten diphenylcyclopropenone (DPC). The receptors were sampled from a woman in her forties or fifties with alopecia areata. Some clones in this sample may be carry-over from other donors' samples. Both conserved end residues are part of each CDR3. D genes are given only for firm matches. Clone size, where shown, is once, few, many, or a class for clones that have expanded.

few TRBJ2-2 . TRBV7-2 CASSWLAGAAGELFF TGTGCCAGCAGCTGGCTAGCCGGGGCCGCCGGGGAGCTGTTTTTT
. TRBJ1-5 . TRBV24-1 CATSDPRPNQPQHF TGTGCCACCAGTGATCCACGGCCTAATCAGCCCCAGCATTTT
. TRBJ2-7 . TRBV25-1 CASSEQGPGTIYF TGTGCCAGCAGTGAACAAGGCCCCGGGACAATATACTTC
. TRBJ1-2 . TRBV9 CASGLNYGYTF TGTGCCAGTGGTTTGAACTATGGCTACACCTTC
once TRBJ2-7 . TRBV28 CASSLRHEVYAF TGTGCCAGCAGTTTAAGACATGAGGTCTATGCCTTC
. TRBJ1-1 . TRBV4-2 CASSQQLGAANTEAFF TGTGCCAGCAGCCAACAACTCGGGGCAGCAAACACTGAAGCTTTCTTT
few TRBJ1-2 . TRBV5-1 CASSSGAGVDGYTF TGCGCCAGCAGTTCCGGGGCAGGGGTTGATGGCTACACCTTC
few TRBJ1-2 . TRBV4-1 CASSQQGELNYGYTF TGCGCCAGCAGCCAACAGGGAGAATTAAACTATGGCTACACCTTC
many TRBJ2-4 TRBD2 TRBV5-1 CASSSPGTSGGMAKNIQYF TGCGCCAGCAGCTCTCCCGGGACTAGCGGGGGGATGGCCAAAAACATTCAGTACTTC
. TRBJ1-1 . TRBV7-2 CASSLGTGAFF TGTGCCAGCAGCTTAGGGACCGGGGCTTTCTTT
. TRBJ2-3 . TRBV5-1 CASSLNAGGGSTDTQYF TGCGCCAGCAGCTTAAACGCCGGAGGGGGGAGTACAGATACGCAGTATTTT
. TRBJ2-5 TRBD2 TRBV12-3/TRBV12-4 CASSQSGAGETQYF TGTGCCAGCAGCCAAAGTGGAGCGGGGGAGACCCAGTACTTC
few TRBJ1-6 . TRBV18 CASSPRAIGQNNSPLHF TGTGCCAGCTCACCAAGGGCTATCGGCCAGAATAATTCACCCCTCCACTTT
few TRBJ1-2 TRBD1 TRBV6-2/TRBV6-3 CASGPNTGVVYGYTF TGTGCCAGCGGACCGAATACAGGGGTCGTCTATGGCTACACCTTC
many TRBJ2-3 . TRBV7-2 CASSITTVDTQYF TGTGCCAGCAGCATTACTACGGTGGATACGCAGTATTTT
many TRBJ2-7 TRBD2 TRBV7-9 CASSLVSGRAIYEQYF TGTGCCAGCAGCTTAGTAAGCGGGAGGGCCATATACGAGCAGTACTTC
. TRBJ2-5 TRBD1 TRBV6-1 CASSYDRGRETQYF TGTGCCAGCAGTTATGACAGGGGGCGGGAGACCCAGTACTTC